A single T cell receptor (beta chain) is shown here with its context. The sample comes from a study of blood T cell repertoires in COVID-19. Only in-frame clones appear in the TCRdb table, and some are missing; sequencing was by immunoSEQ multiplex PCR. In the table there are almost 400,000 clones, roughly 90% of which are singletons. Germline V gene sequence: CDR1 MNHEY, CDR2 SVGAGI. Germline trimming cut 6 bases from V and 6 bases from J; bases unmatched to any gene: 4. This CDR3 contains 13 residues. Sequencing input: PBMCs or T cells enriched from blood (not recorded which). The clonotype originates from a woman in her thirties with acute COVID-19. This chain joins TRBV6-5 and TRBJ1-5; 8 bases line up with TRBD1. This chain's CDR3 is CASRTGVTQPQHF. Written as DNA, the CDR3 is TGTGCCAGCAGGACAGGGGTAACTCAGCCCCAGCATTTT.